This T cell receptor beta chain was found in a study of CD8+ T cells in alopecia areata. Looked up from germline, CDR1 is MNHEY and CDR2 is SMNVEV (reference sequence). The CDR3 has 14 amino acids. V lost 5 bases, J lost 5 bases, and 6 bases stayed unmatched. cDNA reverse transcribed from extracted RNA served as the sequencing template. The method was immunoSEQ multiplex PCR; TCRdb's version includes in-frame clones alone and lacks a portion of them. The sample gives some 96,000 clones, around 60% of which show up once; around 15% is in the top ten. Treatment in this sample: oral pan-JAK inhibitor, 5-10 mg twice daily. PBMC-derived CD4+ and CD8+ T cells were sorted.

This specimen was CD8+ T cells sorted from blood, taken at week 4, from a patient treated with tofacitinib. The source is a human donor with alopecia areata. V and J are TRBV27 and TRBJ1-1; 9 nucleotides align to TRBD1. In nucleotides, the CDR3 is TGTGCCAGCAGTCCCGACAGGGGGTGGACTGAAGCTTTCTTT. This encodes CASSPDRGWTEAFF.